A selection of T cell receptor beta chains follows, all from one sample in a study of OX40 agonist ivuxolimab in advanced cancers. Libraries were prepared by immunoSEQ multiplex PCR; TCRdb keeps only in-frame clonotypes and omits some of them. The table records under 100,000 clones, less than 90% of them present only once. Specimen: CD4+ or CD8+ T cells sorted from blood, collected in a trial of the OX40 agonist ivuxolimab. The receptors were gathered from an adult with an advanced solid tumor such as melanoma, head and neck, liver or kidney cancer. Both conserved end residues are part of each CDR3. Fields, in order: V gene, J gene, CDR3 protein.

v_gene: TRBV19
j_gene: TRBJ1-5
CDR3aa: CASDAGGAWNQPQHF

v_gene: TRBV7-8
j_gene: TRBJ2-7
CDR3aa: CASSQLTFLAGGPAAQYF

v_gene: TRBV5-1
j_gene: TRBJ2-7
CDR3aa: CASSARGDRPSYEQYF

v_gene: TRBV30
j_gene: TRBJ1-1
CDR3aa: CAWSVQEDTEAFF

v_gene: TRBV15
j_gene: TRBJ1-1
CDR3aa: CATSRDHGTNTEAFF

v_gene: TRBV29-1
j_gene: TRBJ1-4
CDR3aa: CSVSNMGEKLFF

v_gene: TRBV4-2
j_gene: TRBJ1-4
CDR3aa: CASSQGGGGGEKLFF

v_gene: TRBV9
j_gene: TRBJ1-4
CDR3aa: CASSVGQGGEKLFF

v_gene: TRBV28
j_gene: TRBJ2-3
CDR3aa: CASRAAGHSDTQYF

v_gene: TRBV5-1
j_gene: TRBJ1-1
CDR3aa: CASSLGDRGHTEAFF

v_gene: TRBV7-3
j_gene: TRBJ1-6
CDR3aa: CASSLENSPLHF

v_gene: TRBV30
j_gene: TRBJ2-7
CDR3aa: CAWSDSPGTVEQYF

v_gene: TRBV27
j_gene: TRBJ2-6
CDR3aa: CASSLRAASGANVLTF

v_gene: TRBV11-2
j_gene: TRBJ2-3
CDR3aa: CASSLAGQGTDTQYF

v_gene: TRBV19
j_gene: TRBJ1-1
CDR3aa: CASSQTGANTEAFF

v_gene: TRBV29-1
j_gene: TRBJ1-2
CDR3aa: CSVEDLRSYGYTF

v_gene: TRBV18
j_gene: TRBJ1-5
CDR3aa: CASSPLGFQPQHF

v_gene: TRBV7-9
j_gene: TRBJ1-5
CDR3aa: CASSLGGMEPQHF

v_gene: TRBV30
j_gene: TRBJ2-2
CDR3aa: CAWRLQNTGELFF

v_gene: TRBV5-4
j_gene: TRBJ1-1
CDR3aa: CASSLAFSGNTEAFF

v_gene: TRBV18
j_gene: TRBJ1-1
CDR3aa: CASLTSAGGEDTEAFF

v_gene: TRBV30
j_gene: TRBJ2-1
CDR3aa: CAWSVRATGDEQFF

v_gene: TRBV11-2
j_gene: TRBJ1-3
CDR3aa: CASSSLRGGNTIYF

v_gene: TRBV7-9
j_gene: TRBJ1-1
CDR3aa: CASSSGWVGLAFF

v_gene: TRBV6-5
j_gene: TRBJ1-1
CDR3aa: CASSMDRNTEAFF

v_gene: TRBV6-5
j_gene: TRBJ1-6
CDR3aa: CASSYSIGRDSPLHF

v_gene: TRBV4-3
j_gene: TRBJ1-3
CDR3aa: CASSQDREGSSGNTIYF

v_gene: TRBV6-1
j_gene: TRBJ2-3
CDR3aa: CASNNGDASTDTQYF

v_gene: TRBV4-1
j_gene: TRBJ2-3
CDR3aa: CASSQDLGQGTSTDTQYF

v_gene: TRBV7-2
j_gene: TRBJ2-5
CDR3aa: CASSPTGMRGGQETQYF

v_gene: TRBV6-5
j_gene: TRBJ1-1
CDR3aa: CASSSPTGVKNTEAFF

v_gene: TRBV5-5
j_gene: TRBJ1-6
CDR3aa: CASHVGDPSGPLHF

v_gene: TRBV7-9
j_gene: TRBJ1-3
CDR3aa: CASSLLTRNTIYF

v_gene: TRBV5-8
j_gene: TRBJ1-3
CDR3aa: CASSWGHISGNTIYF

v_gene: TRBV5-1
j_gene: TRBJ2-5
CDR3aa: CASSLGGLAGGYQETQYF

v_gene: TRBV7-2
j_gene: TRBJ2-2
CDR3aa: CASSPGTRNTGELFF

v_gene: TRBV7-8
j_gene: TRBJ2-5
CDR3aa: CASSPTSGEATQYF

v_gene: TRBV11-2
j_gene: TRBJ1-2
CDR3aa: CASSSGQFGYTF

v_gene: TRBV27
j_gene: TRBJ1-6
CDR3aa: CASSLSWDPNSPLHF

v_gene: TRBV6-6
j_gene: TRBJ1-2
CDR3aa: CASRNPTGKYGYTF

v_gene: TRBV18
j_gene: TRBJ1-5
CDR3aa: CASSPQEGQNQPQHF

v_gene: TRBV5-4
j_gene: TRBJ2-5
CDR3aa: CASARTQGAGETQYF

v_gene: TRBV19
j_gene: TRBJ2-2
CDR3aa: CASSGTARRTGELFF

v_gene: TRBV19
j_gene: TRBJ1-2
CDR3aa: CASSAPPDSYGYTF

v_gene: TRBV5-6
j_gene: TRBJ2-3
CDR3aa: CASSFFGTSGGSDTQYF

v_gene: TRBV5-1
j_gene: TRBJ2-7
CDR3aa: CASSLRGNSYEQYF

v_gene: TRBV6-1
j_gene: TRBJ2-1
CDR3aa: CASDPTGALAAEQFF

v_gene: TRBV7-8
j_gene: TRBJ1-1
CDR3aa: CASRRRGTEAFF

v_gene: TRBV19
j_gene: TRBJ1-2
CDR3aa: CASSTPIKPTARYGYTF

v_gene: TRBV15
j_gene: TRBJ2-1
CDR3aa: CATSRELAGDRGNEQFF

v_gene: TRBV29-1
j_gene: TRBJ1-5
CDR3aa: CSVVGQGQPQHF

v_gene: TRBV7-2
j_gene: TRBJ1-3
CDR3aa: CASSPSTGNTIYF

v_gene: TRBV13
j_gene: TRBJ2-3
CDR3aa: CASSPQGADTQYF